Shown below are 14 T cell receptor beta chains from a single sample sequenced in a study of T cell repertoires in cytomegalovirus infection. Their antigen targets remain unknown. TCRdb passed the reads through MiXCR, listing each CDR3 protein once. The table includes around 300,000 distinct CDR3 sequences, roughly a fifth detected once. The material was cultured PBMCs, obtained from culture after CMV antigen stimulation. These receptors were obtained from a human donor in good health (CMV status not recorded). Some clones in this sample may be carry-over from other donors' samples.

The V and J genes are TRBV19 and TRBJ1-1; D gene uncertain. Per the germline V gene, CDR1 is LNHDA and CDR2 is SQIVND (reference sequence). V was clipped by 7 bases and J by 1 base, with 13 bases between them. The CDR3 covers 14 residues. The DNA of the CDR3 is TGTGCCAGTACCCTACCCCGAGCGAACACTGAAGCTTTCTTT. Amino acid sequence: CASTLPRANTEAFF.

The genes are TRBV12-5 and TRBJ1-2, with a weak D call TRBD1 (5 bases). Germline loops: CDR1 LGHNT, CDR2 FRNRAP. The germline V and J ends were trimmed by 1 base and 4 bases, with 7 bases remaining between them. CDR3 size: 13 residues. CDR3 nucleotide sequence: TGTGCTAGTGGTTTGGGACAGTCCTATGGCTACACCTTC. It specifies CASGLGQSYGYTF.

This clonotype was seen many times. CDR3 sequence (DNA): TGTGCCAGCAGTGAAACGAGGTTAAATGAGCAGTTCTTC. It encodes CASSETRLNEQFF. The V and J genes are TRBV2 and TRBJ2-1; D remains ambiguous. From germline, CDR1 is SNHLY and CDR2 FYNNEI. V shed 2 bases and J shed 7 bases, with 9 bases lying between them. This CDR3 has 13 amino acids.

This clonotype came up many times. The V and J genes are TRBV7-8 and TRBJ2-4; 14 bases agree with TRBD2. Germline CDR1 is SGHVS and CDR2 is FQNEAQ. The CDR3 runs to 20 residues. V lost 4 bases, J lost 0 bases, and 11 bases stayed unmatched. In nucleotides, the CDR3 is TGTGCCAGCAGCTCCGGACTAGCGGGAGGTGGGCCACTAGCCAAAAACATTCAGTACTTC. Translation: CASSSGLAGGGPLAKNIQYF.

This clonotype has just a few counts. The chain joins TRBV5-4 to TRBJ1-3; 9 nucleotides agree with TRBD1. This CDR3 is 14 amino acids long. J was trimmed by 2 bases and V by 4 bases; bases with no gene match: 1. Germline V gives CDR1 SGHNT, CDR2 YYREEE (reference sequence). CDR3 DNA sequence: TGTGCCAGCAGCGGGACAGGGACTGGAAACACCATATATTTT. Its translation is CASSGTGTGNTIYF. Based on the CDR3 plus reference TRBV5-4 and TRBJ1-3, the full variable domain is ETGVTQSPTHLIKTRGQQVTLRCSSQSGHNTVSWYQQALGQGPQFIFQYYREEENGRGNFPPRFSGLQFPNYSSELNVNALELDDSALYLCASSGTGTGNTIYFGEGSWLTVV.

The chain is built from TRBV7-9 and TRBJ2-5, with 9 positions matching TRBD2. CDR1 is SEHNR and CDR2 is FQNEAQ in the germline V gene (reference sequence). The CDR3 totals 18 residues. The junction had 13 bases not matched to a gene; V was cut back by 3 bases and J by 2 bases. In DNA form, the CDR3 reads TGTGCCAGCAGCTTTGTTAGCGGGAGTAAAGTTTTGCAAGAGACCCAGTACTTC. This codes for CASSFVSGSKVLQETQYF.

The CDR3 coding sequence is TGTGCCAGCAGTGTCCCTGGGAGCGGGAGAGCCGGGGAGCTGTTTTTT. It encodes CASSVPGSGRAGELFF. This chain links TRBV28 with TRBJ2-2; 8 nucleotides match TRBD2. CDR3 length equals 16 residues. Germline values: CDR1 MDHEN, CDR2 SYDVKM. The V and J ends lost 5 bases and 6 bases, in that order; junction bases with no gene match: 11.

The chain has TRBV6-2 or TRBV6-3 and TRBJ2-7; no firm D call. Per the germline V gene, CDR1 is MNHEY and CDR2 is SVGEGT. The CDR3 length is 15 residues. V was trimmed by 3 bases and J by 6 bases, leaving 18 bases between them. CDR3 loop: CASSYMGLTRVEQYF. DNA of the CDR3: TGTGCCAGCAGTTATATGGGCCTAACGCGAGTCGAGCAGTACTTC.

This clonotype was seen repeatedly, ten times or more. This chain joins TRBV7-4 and TRBJ2-1; D is possibly TRBD1 or TRBD2 (5 bases each). Between the trimmed V and J ends, which lost 5 bases and 10 bases, there was a span of 15 bases. The length of the CDR3 is 13 residues. Germline-derived CDR1 and CDR2 are SGHVT and SQSDAQ. The CDR3 DNA reads TGTGCCAGCAGCCCCCAGGGACCGCCAGAGCAGTTCTTC. Translating gives CASSPQGPPEQFF.

The rearrangement links TRBV6-6 to TRBJ2-1; 14 nucleotides agree with TRBD2. In germline, CDR1 is MNHNY, CDR2 SVGAGI (reference sequence). J gave up 9 bases and V 4 bases, and 5 bases lay outside the gene matches. This CDR3 comprises 15 residues. Here the CDR3 reads CASSSGLAGEVEQFF. CDR3 bases: TGTGCCAGCAGTTCGGGACTAGCGGGAGAGGTTGAGCAGTTCTTC.

This rearrangement joins TRBV4-1 to TRBJ2-5; TRBD2 aligns across 11 bases. Germline lookup yields CDR1 MGHRA and CDR2 YSYEKL. The CDR3 is made up of 16 amino acids. With 1 base clipped from V and 5 bases from J, the junction kept 6 bases outside the gene matches. This CDR3 reads CASSQGLAGGWETQYF. In DNA, the CDR3 is TGCGCCAGCAGCCAAGGCCTAGCGGGAGGATGGGAGACCCAGTACTTC.

The DNA for the CDR3 is TGTGCCAGCACCGATCCCAGCGGGCTCGGTAATGAGCAGTTCTTC. This codes for CASTDPSGLGNEQFF. The chain recombines TRBV6-2 or TRBV6-3 with TRBJ2-1, with D possibly being TRBD2 (6 bases). V gave up 7 bases and J gave up 7 bases, with 20 bases separating them. The germline V gene has CDR1 MNHEY and CDR2 SVGEGT. The CDR3 is 15 residues long.

This clonotype was seen a handful of times. A junction end diverges from the germline sequence, so it may reflect a read error. This chain connects TRBV12-3 or TRBV12-4 to TRBJ2-2; D is perhaps TRBD1 or TRBD2 (6 bases each). The CDR3 extends over 17 amino acids. The DNA of the CDR3 is TGTGCCAGCAGTTTTAGTTTAGGGGGGAAGAACGCCGGGGAGCTGTTTTTT. Amino acids: CASSFSLGGKNAGELFF.

The V call is TRBV6-6, the J call TRBJ1-2, with 7 bases matching TRBD1. V was clipped by 7 bases and J by 10 bases; unmatched bases: 12. Germline CDR1 MNHNY, CDR2 SVGAGI (reference sequence). This CDR3 has 13 residues. Written as DNA, the CDR3 is TGTGCCAGCAATCCGGGGGACAGCCCCTTCTACACCTTC. Translated, it gives CASNPGDSPFYTF.